This T cell receptor (beta chain) was recovered during a study of early T cells in non-severe SARS-CoV-2 infection. Study background: Unpaired chains resulted from sequencing bulk RNA of unsorted whole blood. Study-wide findings and caveats: Clonotype matching in VDJdb favored anti-spike CD8 responses and did not capture private and CD4 specificities.

Of note for this clonotype: Antigen: not known.

Attachment of unique molecular identifiers to individual cDNA molecules was performed. TCRdb called the 5' RACE reads again in MiXCR, with one record for every CDR3 protein. The table lists 80,000 to 95,000 distinct CDR3 sequences, 13% to 15% of them singletons. Input material: whole blood. This receptor was obtained from an adult who was a healthcare worker with PCR-confirmed SARS-CoV-2 infection or an uninfected control (not recorded which).

The chain's CDR3 is CASSSRQGKYEQYF. The DNA for the CDR3 is TGCGCCAGCAGCTCGCGACAGGGGAAATACGAGCAGTACTTC. The genes are TRBV5-1 and TRBJ2-7, with 8 nucleotides matching TRBD1. CDR1 is SGHRS, CDR2 YFSETQ, per germline. The CDR3 runs to 14 residues. V shed 3 bases and J 4 bases; nucleotides not matched to a gene: 6.